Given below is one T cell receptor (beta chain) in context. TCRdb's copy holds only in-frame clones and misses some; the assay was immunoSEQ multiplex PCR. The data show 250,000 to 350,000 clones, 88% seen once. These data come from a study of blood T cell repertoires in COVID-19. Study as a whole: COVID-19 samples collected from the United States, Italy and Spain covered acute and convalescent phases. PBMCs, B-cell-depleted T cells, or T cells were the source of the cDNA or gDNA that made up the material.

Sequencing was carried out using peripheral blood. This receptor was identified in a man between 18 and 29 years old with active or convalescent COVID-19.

The chain's CDR3 is CASSKQGTGGGYTF. DNA for the CDR3: TGTGCCAGCAGTAAACAAGGGACCGGGGGAGGCTACACCTTC. The V gene is TRBV6-5, the J gene TRBJ1-2; a weak D match, TRBD1 (5 bases). Between the trimmed V and J ends, which lost 5 bases and 8 bases, there was a span of 18 bases. Germline lookup yields CDR1 MNHEY and CDR2 SVGAGI. CDR3 size: 14 residues.